This T cell receptor beta chain was captured by sequencing in a study of graft-versus-host responses after intestinal transplantation. Study at large: Recipients received multivisceral, liver-intestinal, or isolated intestinal transplants. After anti-thymocyte globulin induction, recipients took tacrolimus and steroids for about 3 years.

Findings of the study overall: Recipient marrow showed GvH clones, some seen first in ileum or blood. Researchers found peak circulating GvH clone levels linked to early post-transplant HvG declines.

Per germline, CDR1 SGHRS and CDR2 YFSETQ. The CDR3 runs to 14 residues. Trimming cost V 1 base and J 3 bases, with 10 bases left between them. The table came from immunoSEQ multiplex PCR; TCRdb's copy has only in-frame clones and leaves some out. The profile shows 25,000 to 35,000 clones, about three quarters of them singletons. Tissue processing of the graft released intraepithelial and lamina propria lymphocytes from it. As regards this clone: The antigen remains unidentified.

The material was ileum tissue, obtained 98 days after intestinal transplantation. This TCR was recovered from a human patient who received an intestinal transplant, so some T cells may come from the graft donor. V and J are TRBV5-1 and TRBJ2-5; D is possibly TRBD2 (6 bases). CDR3 bases: TGCGCCAGCAGCTTGAACCCGGGGGAAGAGACCCAGTACTTC. This sequence encodes CASSLNPGEETQYF.